This is a list of T cell receptor beta chains from one sample in a study of blood T cells in healthy people across ages. TCRdb fed the 5' RACE reads into MiXCR, producing one record per CDR3 protein. The top ten clones hold 7.9% of a sample with about 1.5 million distinct CDR3 sequences, approximately 42% of them seen once. Sequencing was done on a sample of blood. These receptors came from a woman aged 18 to 35 in good health. Each CDR3 is given with its conserved first and last residue. Fields, in order: CDR3 length, clone size, D gene, V gene, J gene, CDR3 DNA, CDR3 protein. A D gene is named only where the DNA matches it firmly. Only some rows state a clone size, as once, few, many or a class for expanded clones.

cdr3_length: 14; clone_size: -; d_call: TRBD1; v_call: TRBV5-5; j_call: TRBJ1-5; cdr3_nt: TGTGCCAACAGCTTGACAGGGGGCGATCAGCCCCAGCATTTT; cdr3_aa: CANSLTGGDQPQHF
cdr3_length: 16; clone_size: once; d_call: -; v_call: TRBV13; j_call: TRBJ1-6; cdr3_nt: TGTGCCAGCAGCTTAGACAGGAGCTCCTATAAGTCACCCCTCCACTTT; cdr3_aa: CASSLDRSSYKSPLHF
cdr3_length: 14; clone_size: -; d_call: -; v_call: TRBV20-1; j_call: TRBJ2-7; cdr3_nt: TGCAGTGCTAGAGCGTCGAGGGTACCATACGAGCAGTACTTC; cdr3_aa: CSARASRVPYEQYF
cdr3_length: 14; clone_size: few; d_call: -; v_call: TRBV6-5; j_call: TRBJ2-3; cdr3_nt: TGTGCCAGCAGTTACTATGCTAGCACAGATACGCAGTATTTT; cdr3_aa: CASSYYASTDTQYF
cdr3_length: 16; clone_size: -; d_call: -; v_call: TRBV6-1; j_call: TRBJ2-5; cdr3_nt: TGTGCCAACAGTGAAGAGAATGGACGGGCGTACGGGACCCAGTACTTC; cdr3_aa: CANSEENGRAYGTQYF
cdr3_length: 14; clone_size: -; d_call: TRBD1; v_call: TRBV18; j_call: TRBJ1-2; cdr3_nt: TGTGCCAGCTCAAGGGACAGGGAACGCTATGGCTACACCTTC; cdr3_aa: CASSRDRERYGYTF
cdr3_length: 18; clone_size: -; d_call: TRBD1; v_call: TRBV5-1; j_call: TRBJ2-7; cdr3_nt: TGCGCCAGCAGCTTGGTACCAGGGGGAAGCCAAACCTACTACGAGCAGTACTTC; cdr3_aa: CASSLVPGGSQTYYEQYF
cdr3_length: 11; clone_size: -; d_call: -; v_call: TRBV20-1; j_call: TRBJ1-1; cdr3_nt: TGCAGCCCCCGCCGAGACACTGAAGCTTTCTTT; cdr3_aa: CSPRRDTEAFF
cdr3_length: 17; clone_size: few; d_call: TRBD2; v_call: TRBV2; j_call: TRBJ2-1; cdr3_nt: TGTGCCAGCAGTGTTAGGCCCCTGGGAGGGTCCTTAGGAGAGCAGTTCTTC; cdr3_aa: CASSVRPLGGSLGEQFF
cdr3_length: 14; clone_size: few; d_call: -; v_call: TRBV29-1; j_call: TRBJ2-5; cdr3_nt: TGCAGCGTTGAAGATCCCGGCAGGGGTCAGACCCAGTACTTC; cdr3_aa: CSVEDPGRGQTQYF
cdr3_length: 15; clone_size: -; d_call: TRBD2; v_call: TRBV20-1; j_call: TRBJ2-3; cdr3_nt: TGCAGTGCTACTCAAGCGGGGAAAGGTTCAGATACGCAGTATTTT; cdr3_aa: CSATQAGKGSDTQYF
cdr3_length: 16; clone_size: few; d_call: TRBD2; v_call: TRBV3-1; j_call: TRBJ2-3; cdr3_nt: TGTGCCAGCAGCCAAGGCCAGCGGGGCTTCACAGATACGCAGTATTTT; cdr3_aa: CASSQGQRGFTDTQYF
cdr3_length: 14; clone_size: -; d_call: -; v_call: TRBV14; j_call: TRBJ1-1; cdr3_nt: TGTGCCAGCAGCCAAGGGGGACACCGCACTGAAGCTTTCTTT; cdr3_aa: CASSQGGHRTEAFF
cdr3_length: 16; clone_size: -; d_call: -; v_call: TRBV5-6; j_call: TRBJ2-1; cdr3_nt: TGTGCCAGCAGCCCCGAGGCCCGGGGGGCGGCTAATGAGCAGTTCTTC; cdr3_aa: CASSPEARGAANEQFF
cdr3_length: 16; clone_size: few; d_call: -; v_call: TRBV2; j_call: TRBJ2-7; cdr3_nt: TGTGCCAGCAAGAAGGAGGGCGTCCTAGGTGAGGGCGAGCAGTACTTC; cdr3_aa: CASKKEGVLGEGEQYF
cdr3_length: 18; clone_size: -; d_call: TRBD2; v_call: TRBV20-1; j_call: TRBJ2-3; cdr3_nt: TGCAGTGCTAGAGACCCTGGGACTAGCGGACCATACACAGATACGCAGTATTTT; cdr3_aa: CSARDPGTSGPYTDTQYF
cdr3_length: 16; clone_size: -; d_call: -; v_call: TRBV27; j_call: TRBJ2-4; cdr3_nt: TGTGCCAGCAGTTATCTCCATCAGGCTGCCAAAAACATTCAGTACTTC; cdr3_aa: CASSYLHQAAKNIQYF
cdr3_length: 11; clone_size: few; d_call: -; v_call: TRBV12-5; j_call: TRBJ2-6; cdr3_nt: TGTGCTAGTGCTGGGGCCAACGTCCTGACTTTC; cdr3_aa: CASAGANVLTF
cdr3_length: 14; clone_size: -; d_call: -; v_call: TRBV7-9; j_call: TRBJ2-4; cdr3_nt: TGTGCCAGCAGCTTAGCGGGGCTTGGAAACATTCAGTACTTC; cdr3_aa: CASSLAGLGNIQYF
cdr3_length: 12; clone_size: -; d_call: -; v_call: TRBV27; j_call: TRBJ2-1; cdr3_nt: TGTGCCAGCAGTCCGGGCCTGAAAGAGCAGTTCTTC; cdr3_aa: CASSPGLKEQFF
cdr3_length: 14; clone_size: -; d_call: -; v_call: TRBV6-2/TRBV6-3; j_call: TRBJ2-7; cdr3_nt: TGTGCCAGCAGTTACATCTCCCTCCCCTACGAGCAGTACTTC; cdr3_aa: CASSYISLPYEQYF
cdr3_length: 14; clone_size: -; d_call: -; v_call: TRBV27; j_call: TRBJ1-1; cdr3_nt: TGTGCCAGCAGCCTCAGGGTTTCGGGCACTGAAGCTTTCTTT; cdr3_aa: CASSLRVSGTEAFF
cdr3_length: 16; clone_size: -; d_call: TRBD1; v_call: TRBV7-9; j_call: TRBJ1-6; cdr3_nt: TGTGCCAGCAGCCGCCTAGGGGGCAGGATGGATTCACCCCTCCACTTT; cdr3_aa: CASSRLGGRMDSPLHF
cdr3_length: 16; clone_size: -; d_call: TRBD1; v_call: TRBV5-1; j_call: TRBJ1-1; cdr3_nt: TGCGCCAGCAGCTTGGAAAGGACAGGGTACGGGGCTGAAGCTTTCTTT; cdr3_aa: CASSLERTGYGAEAFF
cdr3_length: 16; clone_size: -; d_call: TRBD2; v_call: TRBV15; j_call: TRBJ2-1; cdr3_nt: TGTGCCACCAGCAGAGAACGGGAGGGCCCCTACAATGAGCAGTTCTTC; cdr3_aa: CATSREREGPYNEQFF
cdr3_length: 14; clone_size: -; d_call: TRBD2; v_call: TRBV5-1; j_call: TRBJ2-1; cdr3_nt: TGCGCCAGCAGGCTAGCGGGATACTACAATGAGCAGTTCTTC; cdr3_aa: CASRLAGYYNEQFF
cdr3_length: 12; clone_size: few; d_call: -; v_call: TRBV12-3/TRBV12-4; j_call: TRBJ2-4; cdr3_nt: TGTGCCAGCAGTTTTAAAGAAAACATTCAGTACTTC; cdr3_aa: CASSFKENIQYF
cdr3_length: 16; clone_size: few; d_call: -; v_call: TRBV3-1; j_call: TRBJ2-6; cdr3_nt: TGTGCCAGCAGCCAAAAGGACGGCTCTGGGGCCAACGTCCTGACTTTC; cdr3_aa: CASSQKDGSGANVLTF
cdr3_length: 13; clone_size: -; d_call: -; v_call: TRBV20-1; j_call: TRBJ2-1; cdr3_nt: TGCAGTATCCGGGTTAGCGGCTACAATGAGCAGTTCTTC; cdr3_aa: CSIRVSGYNEQFF
cdr3_length: 18; clone_size: -; d_call: -; v_call: TRBV4-1; j_call: TRBJ2-3; cdr3_nt: TGCGCCAGCAGCCAAGATCAGTTCGGGGCAGACCTCACAGATACGCAGTATTTT; cdr3_aa: CASSQDQFGADLTDTQYF
cdr3_length: 14; clone_size: -; d_call: -; v_call: TRBV7-9; j_call: TRBJ2-1; cdr3_nt: TGTGCCAGCAGCTGGGGGGCGAGTATCAATGAGCAGTTCTTC; cdr3_aa: CASSWGASINEQFF
cdr3_length: 15; clone_size: -; d_call: -; v_call: TRBV6-1; j_call: TRBJ1-5; cdr3_nt: TGTGCCAGCAGTGAAGACGGAGATAGCAATCAGCCCCAGCATTTT; cdr3_aa: CASSEDGDSNQPQHF